This T cell receptor beta chain was identified in a study of shared clonotypes between healthy human individuals. The table came from immunoSEQ multiplex PCR; TCRdb's copy has only in-frame clones and leaves some out. The sample lists around 990,000 clones, approximately 77% seen once, with roughly 0.9% in the top ten. Overall study findings and caveats: Sampling involved blood alone; tissue repertoires likely differ.

Naive CD4+ cells were CD45RA-selected; the remaining cells were memory. V was pared by 7 bases and J by 4 bases, with 16 bases between. Per germline, CDR1 SNHLY and CDR2 FYNNEI. The CDR3 totals 15 residues. As regards this clone: Antigen: not known.

This receptor was identified in a man aged 18 to 29 in good health. Some clones in this sample may be carry-over from other donors' samples. This rearrangement joins TRBV2 to TRBJ2-2; D unclear. Sequencing was done on a sample of memory CD4+ T cells from PBMCs. Subset denoted: CD45RA-negative fraction. In nucleotides, the CDR3 is TGTGCCAGCACAGTGAACAGCCCGGGCACCGGGGAGCTGTTTTTT. This translates into CASTVNSPGTGELFF.